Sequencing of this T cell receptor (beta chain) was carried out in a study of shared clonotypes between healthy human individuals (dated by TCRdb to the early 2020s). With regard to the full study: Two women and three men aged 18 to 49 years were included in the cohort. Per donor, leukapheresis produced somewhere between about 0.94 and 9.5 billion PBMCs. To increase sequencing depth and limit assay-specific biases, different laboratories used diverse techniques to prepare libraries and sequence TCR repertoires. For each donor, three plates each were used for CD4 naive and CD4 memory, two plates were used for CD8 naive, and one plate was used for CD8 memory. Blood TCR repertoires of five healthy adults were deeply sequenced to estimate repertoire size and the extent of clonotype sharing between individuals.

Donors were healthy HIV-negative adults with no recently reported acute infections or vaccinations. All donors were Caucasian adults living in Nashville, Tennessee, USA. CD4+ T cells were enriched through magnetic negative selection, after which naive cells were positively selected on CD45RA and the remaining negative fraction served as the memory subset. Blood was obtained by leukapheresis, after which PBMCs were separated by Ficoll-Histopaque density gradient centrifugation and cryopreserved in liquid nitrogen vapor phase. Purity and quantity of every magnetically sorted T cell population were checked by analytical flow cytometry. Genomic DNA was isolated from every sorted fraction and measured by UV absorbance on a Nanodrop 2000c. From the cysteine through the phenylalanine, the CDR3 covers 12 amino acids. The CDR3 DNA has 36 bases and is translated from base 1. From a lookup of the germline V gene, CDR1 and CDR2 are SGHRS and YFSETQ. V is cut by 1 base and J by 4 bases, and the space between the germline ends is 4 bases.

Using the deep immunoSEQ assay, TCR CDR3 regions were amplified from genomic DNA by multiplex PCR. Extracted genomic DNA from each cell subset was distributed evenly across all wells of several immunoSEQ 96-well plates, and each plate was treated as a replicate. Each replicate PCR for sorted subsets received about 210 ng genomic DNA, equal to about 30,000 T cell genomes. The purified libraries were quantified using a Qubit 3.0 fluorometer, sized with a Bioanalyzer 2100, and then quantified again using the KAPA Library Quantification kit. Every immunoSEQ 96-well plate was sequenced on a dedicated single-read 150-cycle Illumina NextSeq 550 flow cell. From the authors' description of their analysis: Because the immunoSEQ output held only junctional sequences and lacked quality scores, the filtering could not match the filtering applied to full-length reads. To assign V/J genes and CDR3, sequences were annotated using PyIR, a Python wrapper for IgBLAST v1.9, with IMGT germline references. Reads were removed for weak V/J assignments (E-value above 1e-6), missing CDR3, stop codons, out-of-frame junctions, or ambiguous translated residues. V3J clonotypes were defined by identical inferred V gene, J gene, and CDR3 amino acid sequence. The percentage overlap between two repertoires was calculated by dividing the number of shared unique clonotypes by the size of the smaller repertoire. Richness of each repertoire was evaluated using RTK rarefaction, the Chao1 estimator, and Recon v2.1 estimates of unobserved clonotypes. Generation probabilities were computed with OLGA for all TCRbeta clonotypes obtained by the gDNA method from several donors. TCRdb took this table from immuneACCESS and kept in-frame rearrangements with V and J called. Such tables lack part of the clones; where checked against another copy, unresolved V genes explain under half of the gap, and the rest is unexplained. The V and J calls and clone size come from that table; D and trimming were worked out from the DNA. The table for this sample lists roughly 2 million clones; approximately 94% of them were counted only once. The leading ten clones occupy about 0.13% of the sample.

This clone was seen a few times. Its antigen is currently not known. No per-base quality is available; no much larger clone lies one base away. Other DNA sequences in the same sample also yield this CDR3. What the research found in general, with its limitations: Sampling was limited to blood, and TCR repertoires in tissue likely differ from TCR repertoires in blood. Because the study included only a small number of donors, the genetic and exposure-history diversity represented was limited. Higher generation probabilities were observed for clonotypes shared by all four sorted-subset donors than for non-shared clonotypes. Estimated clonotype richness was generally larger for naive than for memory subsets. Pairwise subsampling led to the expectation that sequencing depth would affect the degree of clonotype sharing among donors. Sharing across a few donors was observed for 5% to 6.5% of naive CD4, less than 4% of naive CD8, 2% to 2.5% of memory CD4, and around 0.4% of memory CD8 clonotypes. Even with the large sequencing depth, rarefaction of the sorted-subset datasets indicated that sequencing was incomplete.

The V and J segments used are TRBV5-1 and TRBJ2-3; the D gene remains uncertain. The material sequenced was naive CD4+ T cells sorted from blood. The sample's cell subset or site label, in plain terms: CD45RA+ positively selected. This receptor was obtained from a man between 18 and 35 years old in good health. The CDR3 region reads CASSLFADTQYF. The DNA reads TGCGCCAGCAGCTTGTTCGCAGATACGCAGTATTTT. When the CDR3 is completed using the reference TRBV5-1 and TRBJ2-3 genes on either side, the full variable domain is KAGVTQTPRYLIKTRGQQVTLSCSPISGHRSVSWYQQTPGQGLQFLFEYFSETQRNKGNFPGRFSGRQFSNSRSEMNVSTLELGDSALYLCASSLFADTQYFGPGTRLTVL.